The rows below give T cell receptor beta chains drawn from one sample of a study of cytomegalovirus exposure and HLA in healthy donors. The repertoire was sequenced with immunoSEQ multiplex PCR; TCRdb's copy has only in-frame clones and lacks some. Among about 170,000 clones listed, around 75% were seen once. The sample was PBMCs. The receptors derive from a male donor in good health and CMV-seronegative. Each CDR3 is given with its conserved first and last residue. Each record gives: D gene, clone size, J gene, V gene, CDR3 DNA, CDR3 protein. D genes are given only for firm matches. Rows may omit the clone size; those that give it use once, few, many or a size class.

>TRBD1|-|TRBJ2-7|TRBV10-3
TGTGCCATCAGTGACGAATGGACAGGGGGCCACGAGCAGTACTTC
CAISDEWTGGHEQYF
>-|-|TRBJ1-4|TRBV10-3
TGTGCCATCAGTAGGACGCTCTTTGAGGGGGTGTTTTTT
CAISRTLFEGVFF
>TRBD1|-|TRBJ1-2|TRBV5-4
TGTGCCAGCAGCTTGGCAGGGGGACAGGGTATGTATGGCTACACCTTC
CASSLAGGQGMYGYTF
>-|-|TRBJ2-3|TRBV2
TGTGCCAGCACGTTTTACGGGACAGATACGCAGTATTTT
CASTFYGTDTQYF
>-|-|TRBJ1-5|TRBV5-5
TGTGCCAGCAGCTCCACCAACAGGGCCGATCAGCCCCAGCATTTT
CASSSTNRADQPQHF
>-|-|TRBJ2-1|TRBV9
TGTGCCAGCAGCGTAGATTCTAGCGTATCCTACAATGAGCAGTTCTTC
CASSVDSSVSYNEQFF
>TRBD2|-|TRBJ2-5|TRBV15
TGTGCCACCAGCAGAGATCCCCGGGGGGGGGAGACCCAGTACTTC
CATSRDPRGGETQYF
>TRBD1|-|TRBJ2-5|TRBV7-2
TGTGCCAGCAGCTTACGCGGGACAGGGGTCCTTGAGACCCAGTACTTC
CASSLRGTGVLETQYF
>-|-|TRBJ1-5|TRBV30
TGTGCCTGGAGTAGGGGCCCGAGACCCCAGCATTTT
CAWSRGPRPQHF
>TRBD1|-|TRBJ1-1|TRBV10-2
TGCGCCAGCGAAGGACAGGGGCGTCGTGACACTGAAGCTTTCTTT
CASEGQGRRDTEAFF
>-|-|TRBJ1-5|TRBV27
TGTGCCAGCAGCTTGCCCTCAGCTATCGGGGTTCAGCCCCAGCATTTT
CASSLPSAIGVQPQHF
>-|-|TRBJ1-1|TRBV12-5
TGTGCTAGTGCCAGAGGGGGGAACACTGAAGCTTTCTTT
CASARGGNTEAFF
>-|-|TRBJ1-2|TRBV5-6
TGTGCCAGCAGCTTCCAGGGCACCCGGTATGGCTACACCTTC
CASSFQGTRYGYTF
>TRBD2|-|TRBJ2-5|TRBV7-2
TGTGCCAGCAGCTCCCCCGGGGGGCAAGAGACCCAGTACTTC
CASSSPGGQETQYF
>-|-|TRBJ1-4|TRBV15
TGTGCCACCAGCTTCGCCACTGGAGGGGGGGGGTCCGAAAAACTGTTTTTT
CATSFATGGGGSEKLFF
>-|-|TRBJ1-3|TRBV11-2
TGTGCCAGCAGCCGGAGCGGGGCGAACGCTCTGCCTGGAAACACCATATATTTT
CASSRSGANALPGNTIYF
>-|-|TRBJ1-1|TRBV6-5
TGTGCCAGCAGTTACTCACAGCATCCACCCACTGAAGCTTTCTTT
CASSYSQHPPTEAFF
>TRBD1|-|TRBJ1-1|TRBV5-5
TGTGCCAGCAGCTTTGGAGACAGGGGGCTCCTTACTGAAGCTTTCTTT
CASSFGDRGLLTEAFF
>-|-|TRBJ1-5|TRBV6-5
TGTGCCAGCAGACAGGGATTGAATCAGCCCCAGCATTTT
CASRQGLNQPQHF
>-|-|TRBJ2-5|TRBV5-1
TGCGCCAGCAGCACTTCCCGAGAGACCCAGTACTTC
CASSTSRETQYF
>TRBD2|-|TRBJ2-5|TRBV10-2
TGCGCCAGCAGTGATCCGGGACTAGCGGGGGGGAGAGAGACCCAGTACTTC
CASSDPGLAGGRETQYF
>-|-|TRBJ1-1|TRBV30
TGTGCCTGGGGGAGGAGAGGGTCTGAAGCTTTCTTT
CAWGRRGSEAFF
>-|-|TRBJ1-5|TRBV5-5
TGTGCCAGCAGCCCCCAGACAGGTAATAGCAATCAGCCCCAGCATTTT
CASSPQTGNSNQPQHF
>TRBD1|-|TRBJ1-1|TRBV5-1
TGCGCCAGCAGCTTGGGCCCCACAGGGGTGAACACTGAAGCTTTCTTT
CASSLGPTGVNTEAFF
>-|-|TRBJ1-1|TRBV6-1
TGTGCCAGCAGTGAAATGGGGAAGAGAGGGGAAGCTTTCTTT
CASSEMGKRGEAFF
>TRBD1|-|TRBJ1-3|TRBV11-2
TGTGCCAGCAGCTTTATCCGGGACAGCCTTATTGGAAATACCATATATTTT
CASSFIRDSLIGNTIYF
>TRBD2|-|TRBJ2-1|TRBV27
TGTGCCAGCAGTGTGGTAAGGGTAGCGGGGGCGGGGGACAATGAGCAGTTCTTC
CASSVVRVAGAGDNEQFF
>-|-|TRBJ1-6|TRBV5-1
TGCGCCAGCAGCTTGGCGGGGAGGAGGTATTCACCCCTCCACTTT
CASSLAGRRYSPLHF
>TRBD1|-|TRBJ1-1|TRBV23-1
TGCGCCAGCAGTCGACAGGGGGGGGAGACTGAAGCTTTCTTT
CASSRQGGETEAFF
>-|once|TRBJ1-1|TRBV19
TGTGCCAGTATCTTGGGAGCGGGCATGTTTACTGAAGCTTTCTTT
CASILGAGMFTEAFF
>-|-|TRBJ1-1|TRBV15
TGTGCCACCAGCAGAGATAGGGCGGGGAACACTGAAGCTTTCTTT
CATSRDRAGNTEAFF
>TRBD1|-|TRBJ2-3|TRBV5-1
TGCGCCAGCAGATGGGGACAGGGCACAGATACGCAGTATTTT
CASRWGQGTDTQYF
>TRBD2|-|TRBJ2-2|TRBV15
TGTGCCACCAGCCGCGGGACTAGCGGGGGGGTATCCGGGGAGCTGTTTTTT
CATSRGTSGGVSGELFF
>-|-|TRBJ2-3|TRBV9
TGTGCCAGCAGCGGGCGATGGAGTGATACGCAGTATTTT
CASSGRWSDTQYF
>TRBD1|few|TRBJ2-2|TRBV7-9
TGTGCCAGCAGCACGTCCACCGGGACAGGGGGCTTTTCTGCCGGGGAGCTGTTTTTT
CASSTSTGTGGFSAGELFF
>-|-|TRBJ1-6|TRBV10-3
TGTGCCATCAGTGACGGGACAAGAAATTCACCCCTCCACTTT
CAISDGTRNSPLHF
>TRBD2|-|TRBJ2-2|TRBV10-1
TGCGCCAGCAGTCGGGGGGCGAACACCGGGGAGCTGTTTTTT
CASSRGANTGELFF
>TRBD1|-|TRBJ1-2|TRBV19
TGTGCCAGCATACCGGGACAGAGACCCTATGGCTACACCTTC
CASIPGQRPYGYTF
>TRBD2|-|TRBJ2-2|TRBV5-1
TGCGCCAGCAGCTTGGAGCCGGGACTAGCGGACACCGGGGAGCTGTTTTTT
CASSLEPGLADTGELFF
>-|once|TRBJ2-1|TRBV18
TGTGCCAGCTCACCAGGTACAGGGTCATACAATGAGCAGTTCTTC
CASSPGTGSYNEQFF
>-|once|TRBJ1-3|TRBV2
TGTGCCAGCAGTCGAGGGGCCAGGGTGGGATCGGGAGGAAACACCATATACTTT
CASSRGARVGSGGNTIYF
>TRBD1|-|TRBJ2-1|TRBV11-2
TGTGCCAGCAGAAGGAATACAGGGGCCTTCGCCAATGAGCAGTTCTTC
CASRRNTGAFANEQFF
>-|few|TRBJ1-3|TRBV29-1
TGCAGCGTTGAAGATCGGGGTGATGGAAACACCATATATTTT
CSVEDRGDGNTIYF
>TRBD1|-|TRBJ2-1|TRBV4-1
TGCGCCAGCAGCCGTACCCCGGGACAGATCTACAATGAGCAGTTCTTC
CASSRTPGQIYNEQFF
>-|-|TRBJ2-1|TRBV15
TGTGCCACCAGCCCCAAAAACCAAGGGGTAAATGAGCAGTTCTTC
CATSPKNQGVNEQFF
>-|-|TRBJ2-1|TRBV11-2
TGTGCCAGCAGCTTAGATCGGGCCTACAATGAGCAGTTCTTC
CASSLDRAYNEQFF
>-|-|TRBJ2-1|TRBV18
TGTGCCAGCTCACCCTGGACGGCGGGACGCCCGTACAATGAGCAGTTCTTC
CASSPWTAGRPYNEQFF
>-|-|TRBJ2-7|TRBV14
TGTGCCAGCAGCCAGGGGACACCCGGCCCATCCGAGCAGTACTTC
CASSQGTPGPSEQYF
>-|-|TRBJ2-2|TRBV10-3
TGTGCCATCAGTTCTTTGTGGAGAGGGACCGGGGAGCTGTTTTTT
CAISSLWRGTGELFF
>-|-|TRBJ1-1|TRBV29-1
TGCAGCGCCTACCTGACAGCCCCGAGCACTGAAGCTTTCTTT
CSAYLTAPSTEAFF
>-|-|TRBJ1-2|TRBV6-5
TGTGCCAGCAGTTACTCAGCGGGGGCAGGCTATGGCTACACCTTC
CASSYSAGAGYGYTF
>-|-|TRBJ2-7|TRBV7-8
TGTGCCAGCAGCCCCGGGTTCTCCTACGAGCAGTACTTC
CASSPGFSYEQYF
>TRBD1|-|TRBJ1-1|TRBV7-2
TGTGCCAGCAGCCCGCAACAGGACAGGGCGGGTTCGGCTTTCTTT
CASSPQQDRAGSAFF
>TRBD2|-|TRBJ2-7|TRBV4-3
TGCGCCAGCAGCCAAGGCCACACTAGCGGGGGGGCGTACGAGCAGTACTTC
CASSQGHTSGGAYEQYF
>TRBD1|-|TRBJ2-7|TRBV30
TGTGCCTGGAGTCGCGACAGGGGTTACGAGCAGTACTTC
CAWSRDRGYEQYF